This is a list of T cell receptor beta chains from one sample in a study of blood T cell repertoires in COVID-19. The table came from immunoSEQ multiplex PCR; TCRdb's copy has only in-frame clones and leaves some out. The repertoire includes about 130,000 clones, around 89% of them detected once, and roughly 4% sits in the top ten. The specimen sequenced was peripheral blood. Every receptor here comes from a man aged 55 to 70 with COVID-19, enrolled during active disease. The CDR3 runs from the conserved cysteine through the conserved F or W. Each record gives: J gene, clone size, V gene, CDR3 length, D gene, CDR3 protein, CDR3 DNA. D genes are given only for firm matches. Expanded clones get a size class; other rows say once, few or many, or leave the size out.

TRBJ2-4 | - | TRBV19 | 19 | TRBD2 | CASSIQRGGTDGAKNIQYF | TGTGCCAGTAGTATTCAGCGGGGGGGCACCGACGGAGCCAAAAACATTCAGTACTTC
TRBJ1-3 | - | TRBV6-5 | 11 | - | CASSYRGATIF | TGTGCCAGCAGTTACCGGGGTGCCACGATCTTT
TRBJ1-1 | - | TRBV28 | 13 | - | CASTLGGDTEAFF | TGTGCCAGCACCCTAGGCGGTGACACTGAAGCTTTCTTT
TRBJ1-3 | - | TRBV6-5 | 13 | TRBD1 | CASRRDSGNTIYF | TGTGCCAGCAGGCGGGACAGCGGAAACACCATATATTTT
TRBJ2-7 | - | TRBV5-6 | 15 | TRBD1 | CASSYPGGFPYEQYF | TGTGCCAGCAGCTACCCAGGGGGCTTTCCCTACGAGCAGTACTTC
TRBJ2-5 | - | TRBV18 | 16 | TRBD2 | CASSPLASGETGTQYF | TGTGCCAGCTCACCACTCGCTAGCGGGGAGACGGGGACCCAGTACTTC
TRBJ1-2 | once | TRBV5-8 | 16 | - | CASSSTRLGALDGYTF | TGTGCCAGCAGCTCAACCCGGTTGGGGGCGCTGGATGGCTACACCTTC
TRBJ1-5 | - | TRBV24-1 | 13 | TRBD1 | CATGGTGNQPQHF | TGTGCCACCGGCGGGACAGGAAATCAGCCCCAGCATTTT
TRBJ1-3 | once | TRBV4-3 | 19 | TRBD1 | CASSQDQGQGILAGNTIYF | TGCGCCAGCAGCCAAGATCAGGGACAGGGGATCCTGGCTGGAAACACCATATATTTT
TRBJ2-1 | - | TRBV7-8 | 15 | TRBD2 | CASSLGTSGGNEQFF | TGTGCCAGCAGCTTAGGGACTAGCGGGGGCAATGAGCAGTTCTTC
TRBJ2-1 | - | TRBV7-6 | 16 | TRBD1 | CASSLEGQGAIYEQFF | TGTGCCAGCAGCTTAGAGGGACAGGGGGCAATCTATGAGCAGTTCTTC
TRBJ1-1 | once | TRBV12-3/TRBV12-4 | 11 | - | CASSSYTEAFF | TGTGCCAGCAGTTCCTATACTGAAGCTTTCTTT
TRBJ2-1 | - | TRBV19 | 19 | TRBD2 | CASSIRLTGGGLSYNEQFF | TGTGCCAGTAGTATAAGGCTGACGGGCGGGGGGCTATCCTACAATGAGCAGTTCTTC
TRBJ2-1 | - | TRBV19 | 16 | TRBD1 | CASKKFRGLSYNEQFF | TGTGCCAGTAAGAAATTTAGGGGGCTCTCCTACAATGAGCAGTTCTTC
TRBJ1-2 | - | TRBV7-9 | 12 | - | CASSLTVGGYTF | TGTGCCAGCAGCTTGACAGTTGGAGGCTACACCTTC
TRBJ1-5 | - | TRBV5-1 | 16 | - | CASSVDGGNGNQPQHF | TGCGCCAGCAGCGTGGACGGGGGAAACGGCAATCAGCCCCAGCATTTT
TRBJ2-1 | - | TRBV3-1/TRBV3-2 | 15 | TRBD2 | CASSQGTSGHNEQFF | TGTGCCAGCAGCCAGGGGACTAGCGGACACAATGAGCAGTTCTTC
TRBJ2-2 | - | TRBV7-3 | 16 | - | CASSRGPSANTGELFF | TGTGCCAGCAGCCGAGGTCCTTCGGCGAACACCGGGGAGCTGTTTTTT
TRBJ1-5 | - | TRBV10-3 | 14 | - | CAIRSEGENQPQHF | TGTGCCATCAGGTCCGAGGGAGAAAATCAGCCCCAGCATTTT
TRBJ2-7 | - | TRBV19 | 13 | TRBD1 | CASQDRNKDEQYF | TGTGCCAGCCAGGACAGGAATAAGGACGAGCAGTACTTC
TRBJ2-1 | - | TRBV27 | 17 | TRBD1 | CASSLERTGNVRNEQFF | TGTGCCAGCAGTTTAGAAAGGACAGGGAATGTGCGGAATGAGCAGTTCTTC
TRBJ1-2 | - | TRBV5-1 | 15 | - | CASSLADNSNYGYTF | TGCGCCAGCAGTTTAGCGGACAACTCTAACTATGGCTACACCTTC
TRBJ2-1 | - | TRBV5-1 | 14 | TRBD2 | CASSLEGTNDEQFF | TGCGCCAGCAGCTTGGAGGGGACTAACGATGAGCAGTTCTTC
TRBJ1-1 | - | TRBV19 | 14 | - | CASSMQVAGTEAFF | TGTGCCAGTAGTATGCAGGTGGCGGGCACTGAAGCTTTCTTT
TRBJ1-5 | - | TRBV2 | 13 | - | CASSLDSNQPQHF | TGTGCCAGCAGCTTGGACAGTAATCAGCCCCAGCATTTT
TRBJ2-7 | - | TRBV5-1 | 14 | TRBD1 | CASSFGTGTPEQYF | TGCGCCAGCAGCTTCGGGACAGGAACTCCCGAGCAGTACTTC
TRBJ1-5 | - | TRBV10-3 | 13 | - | CAISEREGQPQHF | TGTGCCATCAGTGAAAGGGAGGGTCAGCCCCAGCATTTT
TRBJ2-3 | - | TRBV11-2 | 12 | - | CASLAWTDTQYF | TGTGCCAGCCTAGCGTGGACAGATACGCAGTATTTT
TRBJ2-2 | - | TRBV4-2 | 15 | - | CASSQDLGGGGELFF | TGTGCCAGCAGCCAAGATCTGGGGGGAGGCGGGGAGCTGTTTTTT
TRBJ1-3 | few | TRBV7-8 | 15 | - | CASSLDRSGGNTIYF | TGTGCCAGCAGCTTAGATCGGTCTGGTGGAAACACCATATATTTT
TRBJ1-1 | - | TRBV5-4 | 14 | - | CASGRDFMNTEAFF | TGTGCCAGCGGGAGGGACTTTATGAACACTGAAGCTTTCTTT
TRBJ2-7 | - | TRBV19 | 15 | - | CASSIDVGRNYEQYF | TGTGCCAGTAGTATAGATGTTGGCAGAAACTACGAGCAGTACTTC
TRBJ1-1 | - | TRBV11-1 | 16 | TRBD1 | CASSLTRTGMNTEAFF | TGTGCCAGCAGCTTAACAAGGACAGGGATGAACACTGAAGCTTTCTTT
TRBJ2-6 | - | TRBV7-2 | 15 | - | CASSLVLSGANVLTF | TGTGCCAGCAGCTTAGTTCTCTCTGGGGCCAACGTCCTGACTTTC
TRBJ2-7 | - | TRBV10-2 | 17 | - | CASRDGGLRSGTYEQYF | TGCGCCAGCAGGGATGGGGGCTTGCGGAGCGGGACCTACGAGCAGTACTTC
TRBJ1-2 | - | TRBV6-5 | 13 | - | CASMRGKNYGYTF | TGTGCCAGCATGCGGGGAAAAAACTATGGCTACACCTTC
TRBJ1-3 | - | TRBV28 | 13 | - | CASSPGGPNTIYF | TGTGCCAGCAGTCCCGGGGGTCCTAACACCATATATTTT
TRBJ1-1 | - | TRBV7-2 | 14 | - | CASSLGQGITEAFF | TGTGCCAGCAGCTTAGGGCAGGGTATCACTGAAGCTTTCTTT
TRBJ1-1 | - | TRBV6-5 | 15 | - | CASTDSTERNTEAFF | TGTGCCAGCACCGATAGTACAGAGAGAAACACTGAAGCTTTCTTT
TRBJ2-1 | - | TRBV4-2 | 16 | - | CASSPTVSESYNEQFF | TGTGCCAGCAGCCCTACCGTTAGCGAATCCTACAATGAGCAGTTCTTC